This is a list of T cell receptor beta chains from one sample in a study of patients and donors after allogeneic stem cell transplantation. Each CDR3 protein is one row after TCRdb ran MiXCR on the RT-PCR reads. The sample has more than 850,000 distinct CDR3 sequences, around 17% seen once. The sequenced material came from blood, either unsorted or a sorted T cell fraction (not recorded which). The receptor set was obtained from a human donor who was either an allogeneic HSCT recipient or a stem cell or donor lymphocyte infusion donor (not recorded which). It is not recorded whose cells these are; they may come from a transplant donor. CDR3s include the opening cysteine and the closing phenylalanine or tryptophan. D genes are given only for firm matches. Only some rows state a clone size, as once, few, many or a class for expanded clones.

TRBV12-3/TRBV12-4,TRBJ1-6,-,few,TGTGCCAGCAGTCTCTCACTGCCTTATAATTCACCCCTCCACTTT,CASSLSLPYNSPLHF
TRBV27,TRBJ1-2,-,few,TGTGCCAGCAGTTTATATCCGGGAGAGCCTACCGATGGCTACACCTTC,CASSLYPGEPTDGYTF
TRBV7-2,TRBJ1-2,TRBD1,-,TGTGCTGGACACAGGGGGCGGGTTAACTATGGCTACACCTTC,CAGHRGRVNYGYTF
TRBV2,TRBJ2-5,TRBD2,few,TGTGCCAGCAGTGAATGGAGCGCCCGGGGGGGAGAGACCCAGTACTTC,CASSEWSARGGETQYF
TRBV11-2,TRBJ2-5,-,-,TGTGCCAGCAGCTTAGACGGCTCCCGAGGGGAGACCCAGTACTTC,CASSLDGSRGETQYF
TRBV20-1,TRBJ2-1,TRBD2,many,TGCAGTGCTAGGGCGACTAGCGATCCTCCGGGCTACAATGAGCAGTTCTTC,CSARATSDPPGYNEQFF
TRBV7-8,TRBJ2-1,-,-,TGTGCCAGCAGCTCGACAGAATCTTCCTACAATGAGCAGTTCTTC,CASSSTESSYNEQFF
TRBV6-1,TRBJ1-5,TRBD1,few,TGTGCCAGCAAGGAGGGACAGGGCGTCATCCAGCCCCAGCATTTT,CASKEGQGVIQPQHF
TRBV5-1,TRBJ1-1,-,-,TGCGCCAGCAGCTTCGGAAGGACTGAAGCTTTCTTT,CASSFGRTEAFF
TRBV7-9,TRBJ2-3,-,many,TGTGCCAGCAGCTTAGAACTTCGCACAGATACGCAGTATTTT,CASSLELRTDTQYF
TRBV7-2,TRBJ1-3,-,few,TGTGCCAGCAGCCGAGCACAACCTGGAAACACCATATATTTT,CASSRAQPGNTIYF
TRBV5-6,TRBJ1-2,TRBD1,-,TGTGCCAGCAGCGGGCCCGGGGGACAGCCCTATGGCTACACCTTC,CASSGPGGQPYGYTF
TRBV12-3/TRBV12-4,TRBJ1-2,-,few,TGTGCCAGCAGCCTGGGGGGGTCTTTGAGAGGCTACACCTTC,CASSLGGSLRGYTF
TRBV27,TRBJ1-2,-,few,TGTGCCAGCAGTTTATCGATGGGGGGGGCTCAAACCTTC,CASSLSMGGAQTF
TRBV18,TRBJ2-1,-,-,TGTGCCAGCTCAGGACCGGGACGAAACTACAATGAGCAGTTCTTC,CASSGPGRNYNEQFF
TRBV5-1,TRBJ2-5,-,few,TGCGCCAGCAGTCCCGGGGCGGGGAAATCCCGCGGCCAGTACTTC,CASSPGAGKSRGQYF
TRBV5-1,TRBJ2-1,TRBD2,many,TGCGCCAGCAGCTACCCGACCGGGACTAGCGGGAGGGGATCCTACAATGAGCAGTTCTTC,CASSYPTGTSGRGSYNEQFF
TRBV7-2,TRBJ2-7,-,few,TGTGCCAGCAGCTTATATGGCGGCTCCTACGAGCAGTACTTC,CASSLYGGSYEQYF
TRBV10-2,TRBJ1-1,-,-,TGCGCCAGCAGTGTGGCCCGGGTATCCACTGAAGCTTTCTTT,CASSVARVSTEAFF
TRBV9,TRBJ1-2,-,many,TGTGCCAGCAGCGTAGCTCAGGGGATGGCTAACACCTTC,CASSVAQGMANTF
TRBV24-1,TRBJ2-2,TRBD2,few,TGTGCCACCAGGACACGGACTAGGGACACCGGGGAGCTGTTTTTT,CATRTRTRDTGELFF
TRBV11-3,TRBJ2-7,TRBD2,-,TGTGCCAGCAGCCCCTCCGGGACTAGCGGGGGCTACGAGCAGTACTTC,CASSPSGTSGGYEQYF
TRBV12-3/TRBV12-4,TRBJ2-3,-,-,TGTGCCAGCTCCCCGGCCATGGATACGCAGTATTTT,CASSPAMDTQYF
TRBV10-2,TRBJ1-2,-,few,TGCGCCAGCAGTGAATGGAGGTCGGACCGCCCTAACTATGGCTACACCTTC,CASSEWRSDRPNYGYTF
TRBV20-1,TRBJ2-3,-,few,TGCAGTGCTAGAGGGGGGGGCGAGCGGGAAGGAAGCACAGATACGCAGTATTTT,CSARGGGEREGSTDTQYF
TRBV6-1,TRBJ2-1,TRBD2,many,TGTGCCAGCAGCCCGGGACTAGCTTATGAGCAGTTCTTC,CASSPGLAYEQFF
TRBV5-8,TRBJ1-3,-,-,TGTGCCAGCAGCTCGCTGGACGCCGGCTCTGGAAACACCATATATTTT,CASSSLDAGSGNTIYF
TRBV25-1,TRBJ1-1,-,few,TGTGCCAGCAGTGAAAGTAGGAAGGGGAACACTGAAGCTTTCTTT,CASSESRKGNTEAFF
TRBV3-1,TRBJ1-1,TRBD1,-,TGTGCCAGCAGCGACAGGGTTGGGAACACTGAAGCTTTCTTT,CASSDRVGNTEAFF
TRBV9,TRBJ2-1,TRBD2,-,TGTGCCAGCAGCGCTTCCGGGACTAGCGGGAGCGTTCCCAATGAGCAGTTCTTC,CASSASGTSGSVPNEQFF
TRBV7-9,TRBJ1-2,TRBD1,few,TGTGCCAGCAGCTTCGCGACAGGGTCGGGAGGCTACACCTTC,CASSFATGSGGYTF
TRBV7-2,TRBJ1-2,TRBD1,-,TGTGCCAGCAGCCCGAACGGCAGGGGGCATGGCTACACCTTC,CASSPNGRGHGYTF